This TCR beta chain was identified in a study of technical replicates of blood from a handful of donors. Trimming cost V 6 bases and J 2 bases; bases outside gene matches: 6. This CDR3 is 14 amino acids long. Germline V gene data show CDR1 as SNHLY and CDR2 as FYNNEI. Sequencing used immunoSEQ multiplex PCR; TCRdb keeps in-frame clones, though not all of them. This sample yields 70,000 to 90,000 clones, of which roughly 94% are seen a single time; about 0.4% belongs to the top ten. Material for sequencing was T cells isolated from PBMCs. The sequence came from a human donor in good health. The chain has TRBV2 and TRBJ2-7; 8 bases fit TRBD1. The CDR3 is CASRGQGQAYEQYF. Here the CDR3 DNA reads TGTGCCAGCAGAGGACAGGGACAGGCCTACGAGCAGTACTTC.